This is a list of T cell receptor beta chains from one sample in a study of blood T cell repertoires in COVID-19. Assay: immunoSEQ multiplex PCR; the TCRdb copy retains only in-frame clones and omits some. Here the sample spans some 180,000 clones, roughly 84% being singletons. Sequencing was performed on peripheral blood. The receptors derive from a woman between 35 and 50 years old with COVID-19, enrolled during active disease. Both conserved end residues are part of each CDR3. Each record gives: V gene, D gene, J gene, clone size, CDR3 DNA, CDR3 protein. D genes are given only for firm matches. Rows give clone size only sometimes, using once, few, many, or a class for an expanded clone.

>TRBV5-4|.|TRBJ2-5|.
TGTGCCAGCAGCTTTTGGGGCCCAGAAAGAGAGACCCAGTACTTC
CASSFWGPERETQYF
>TRBV29-1|.|TRBJ1-2|.
TGCAGCGCCTCCGCCGAGGGATACAACTATGGCTACACCTTC
CSASAEGYNYGYTF
>TRBV14|.|TRBJ2-1|.
TGTGCCAGCAGCCGGGCGGGGTTATACAATGAGCAGTTCTTC
CASSRAGLYNEQFF
>TRBV19|.|TRBJ2-7|.
TGTGCCAGTAGCCCCGCGGGCCCTAGAGAGCAGTACTTC
CASSPAGPREQYF
>TRBV5-1|TRBD2|TRBJ2-5|.
TGCGCCAGCAGCCCCTGGCCCCCGGGAGGGGAGACCCAGTACTTC
CASSPWPPGGETQYF
>TRBV6-1|TRBD1|TRBJ1-1|few
TGTGCCAGCAGTGAATCGACAGGGACGGGCAACACTGAAGCTTTCTTT
CASSESTGTGNTEAFF
>TRBV27|TRBD1|TRBJ2-7|once
TGTGCCAGCAGTGGCCTCGGACAGGGGGCGCGGCACGAGCAGTACTTC
CASSGLGQGARHEQYF
>TRBV6-5|TRBD1|TRBJ1-6|.
TGTGCCAGCAGTTCTGGACAGGGTTATTCACCCCTCCACTTT
CASSSGQGYSPLHF
>TRBV2|.|TRBJ1-5|.
TGTGCCAGCAGGTCTGCCCTAACCATCGACAATCAGCCCCAGCATTTT
CASRSALTIDNQPQHF
>TRBV28|.|TRBJ1-5|once
TGTGCCAGCAGGCTCTCACTGAATCAGCCCCAGCATTTT
CASRLSLNQPQHF
>TRBV1|.|TRBJ1-6|few
TGCACCAGCAGCCTGATGACTGCTGATAATTCACCCCTCCACTTT
CTSSLMTADNSPLHF
>TRBV5-8|.|TRBJ2-3|.
TGTGCCAGCAGCTCTAACTTTCGGACCCCGGGCGGGGATACGCAGTATTTT
CASSSNFRTPGGDTQYF
>TRBV28|TRBD1|TRBJ1-6|.
TGTGCCAGCAGCCCTCTCGCAGGGACAGAGTATAATTCACCCCTCCACTTT
CASSPLAGTEYNSPLHF
>TRBV7-8|.|TRBJ2-7|once
TGTGCCAGCAGCCTCCACTACGAGCAGTACTTC
CASSLHYEQYF
>TRBV27|TRBD2|TRBJ2-4|once
TGTGCCAGCGCGGGGGGCGTTACAGCCAAAAACATTCAGTACTTC
CASAGGVTAKNIQYF
>TRBV9|TRBD2|TRBJ2-1|once
TGTGCCAGCACCCTTAAAAGTCTTGGCGGGGGGCTCAATGAGCAGTTCTTC
CASTLKSLGGGLNEQFF
>TRBV29-1|TRBD1|TRBJ1-2|.
TGCAGCGTTGATCAGGGGGCAGGGGATGGCTACACCTTC
CSVDQGAGDGYTF
>TRBV9|.|TRBJ2-3|.
TGTGCCAGCAGCGTAAGGGGGGCGGGAGTTGGCACAGATACGCAGTATTTT
CASSVRGAGVGTDTQYF
>TRBV10-2|.|TRBJ2-2|.
TGCGCCAGCAGTGAGCCATCGACAGGTTTCGGCGGGGAGCTGTTTTTT
CASSEPSTGFGGELFF
>TRBV27|.|TRBJ2-5|.
TGTGCCAGCAGTCCCAGGGGAGAGACCCAGTACTTC
CASSPRGETQYF
>TRBV15|.|TRBJ2-4|.
TGTGCCACCAGCAGAGAACAGGGGGCGGCTAGCGGGAGTACTTCCAAAAACATTCAGTACTTC
CATSREQGAASGSTSKNIQYF
>TRBV5-1|.|TRBJ2-3|.
TGCGCCAGCAGCTTACGGGGAAACACAGATACGCAGTATTTT
CASSLRGNTDTQYF
>TRBV6-5|TRBD1|TRBJ2-7|.
TGTGCCAGCAATAAACTCCCCAGGGGGCATAGCGAGCAGTACTTC
CASNKLPRGHSEQYF
>TRBV29-1|.|TRBJ2-7|.
TGCAGCGTTGAAGATTCTCTAGCCTACGAGCAGTACTTC
CSVEDSLAYEQYF
>TRBV19|.|TRBJ1-2|.
TGTGCCAGTAGTATCGGACACGACAACGGAGGCTACACCTTC
CASSIGHDNGGYTF
>TRBV19|.|TRBJ2-7|.
TGTGCCAGTACCATGGGTAGCGGTAGCTCCTACGAGCAGTACTTC
CASTMGSGSSYEQYF
>TRBV5-1|.|TRBJ1-4|.
TGCGCCAGCAGCTTGGCTACGCCAGAAAAACTGTTTTTT
CASSLATPEKLFF
>TRBV12-5|TRBD1|TRBJ2-5|.
TGTGCTAGTGGCCCCGGGGACAGGATGGAGACCCAGTACTTC
CASGPGDRMETQYF
>TRBV5-1|.|TRBJ2-4|.
TGCGCCAGCAGCCAGGAGGGCCCCGACTTTGGGTACATTCAGTACTTC
CASSQEGPDFGYIQYF
>TRBV28|TRBD1|TRBJ1-1|.
TGTGCCAGCACCCTTCCGACAGGGTCCGTGAACACTGAAGCTTTCTTT
CASTLPTGSVNTEAFF
>TRBV23-1|.|TRBJ2-4|.
TGCGCCAGTCCCCGAGCCCTACAGGGATGGGCCAAAAACATTCAGTACTTC
CASPRALQGWAKNIQYF
>TRBV21-1|.|TRBJ1-5|.
TGTGCCAGCAGCAAGAGTTTGGATTCCCGGGATGTTGGCAATCAGCCCCAGCATTTT
CASSKSLDSRDVGNQPQHF
>TRBV5-6|.|TRBJ1-2|.
TGTGCCAGCAGCTTGGCAAGCGGCAGCCGGCTGGGCTACACCTTC
CASSLASGSRLGYTF
>TRBV6-1|.|TRBJ1-3|.
TGTGCCAGCAGTGACCCCGGAGGGGCCGGAAACACCATATATTTT
CASSDPGGAGNTIYF
>TRBV9|TRBD1|TRBJ1-6|.
TGTGCCAGCAGCGTCACAGGGGGAAATTCACCCCTCCACTTT
CASSVTGGNSPLHF
>TRBV3-1/TRBV3-2|.|TRBJ1-6|.
TGTGCCAGCAGCCAAGATGCGGGTAATTCACCCCTCCACTTT
CASSQDAGNSPLHF
>TRBV27|TRBD2|TRBJ2-7|once
TGTGCCAGCAGTTTATTGGCGGGCGGGGGGTCCGAGCAGTACTTC
CASSLLAGGGSEQYF
>TRBV29-1|TRBD2|TRBJ2-3|once
TGCAGCGTTGACAGAATGGGACTAGCGGGGGGGCAGTATTTT
CSVDRMGLAGGQYF
>TRBV28|.|TRBJ2-1|.
TGTGCCAGCAGTTTGCGTACAGAATACAATGAGCAGTTCTTC
CASSLRTEYNEQFF
>TRBV10-3|.|TRBJ1-6|.
TGTGCCATCAGTGTAACAGGCCTAAATTCACCCCTCCACTTT
CAISVTGLNSPLHF
>TRBV5-1|.|TRBJ1-1|.
TGCGCCAGCCTAGAGACGGGTGGGGGCATAACTGAAGCTTTCTTT
CASLETGGGITEAFF
>TRBV19|.|TRBJ1-5|.
TGTGCCAGTAGTATATCAGGCCAGTATAGCAATCAGCCCCAGCATTTT
CASSISGQYSNQPQHF
>TRBV5-1|.|TRBJ1-1|.
TGCGCCAGCAGCTTGGGGGGGCAGATGAACACTGAAGCTTTCTTT
CASSLGGQMNTEAFF
>TRBV5-4|.|TRBJ1-1|.
TGTGCCAGTCCGACAGGCACTGAAGCTTTCTTT
CASPTGTEAFF
>TRBV18|TRBD1|TRBJ2-2|.
TGTGCCAGCTCACCAGGACAGGGGGGGAGCACCGGGGAGCTGTTTTTT
CASSPGQGGSTGELFF
>TRBV7-9|TRBD2|TRBJ2-1|once
TGTGCCAGCAGCCCCCAGCTTAGCGGGAGTAGGTACAATGAGCAGTTCTTC
CASSPQLSGSRYNEQFF
>TRBV14|.|TRBJ1-6|.
TGTGCCAGCAGCGCGGTGCGTCATAATTCACCCCTCCACTTT
CASSAVRHNSPLHF
>TRBV18|TRBD1|TRBJ2-2|.
TGTGCCAGCTCATACGACAGGGACGGGGAGCTGTTTTTT
CASSYDRDGELFF
>TRBV13|.|TRBJ2-7|.
TGTGCCAGCAGCTCTCTCGCCTACGAGCAGTACTTC
CASSSLAYEQYF
>TRBV14|TRBD1|TRBJ2-2|.
TGTGCCAGCAGCCCCCAGGACAGGGAGGCCGGGGAGCTGTTTTTT
CASSPQDREAGELFF
>TRBV6-5|.|TRBJ1-1|.
TGTGCCAGCAGGACGTTTACAGGGACCGAAGCTTTCTTT
CASRTFTGTEAFF
>TRBV7-3|.|TRBJ1-6|.
TGTGCCAGCAGCTTAGGGCAGGGGCCTAATTCACCCCTCCACTTT
CASSLGQGPNSPLHF